One sample yielded the 29 T cell receptor beta chains listed below, sequenced in a study of PD-L1 blockade in urothelial cancer. Time point: pretreatment peripheral blood. The protocol was immunoSEQ multiplex PCR, while the TCRdb copy is restricted to in-frame clones and leaves out a portion. Here the sample spans about 50,000 clones, 84% being singletons. Material: PBMCs, obtained around atezolizumab (anti-PD-L1) treatment. The receptor source for this set is a man in his sixties or seventies with urothelial cancer.

The rearrangement links TRBV5-8 to TRBJ2-7; a possible D gene is TRBD1 (5 bases). Trimming took off 4 bases at V and 4 bases at J, with 6 bases between the two ends. This CDR3 is built from 11 residues. The germline gives CDR1 SGHTS, CDR2 YDEGEE. CDR3 nucleotide sequence: TGTGCCAGCAGCCAGGGTTACGAGCAGTACTTC. Its protein is CASSQGYEQYF. The full variable domain, rest sourced from reference TRBV5-8 and TRBJ2-7, is EAGVTQSPTHLIKTRGQQATLRCSPISGHTSVYWYQQALGLGLQFLLWYDEGEERNRGNFPPRFSGRQFPNYSSELNVNALELEDSALYLCASSQGYEQYFGPGTRLTVT.

The chain links TRBV2 to TRBJ2-5, with 8 bases fitting TRBD2. Losses at the gene ends were 8 bases for V and 5 bases for J; bases not matched to a gene: 7. This CDR3 has 13 residues. Looked up from germline, CDR1 is SNHLY and CDR2 is FYNNEI. The CDR3: CASSGGASETQYF. CDR3 coding DNA: TGTGCCAGCTCGGGGGGGGCTTCGGAGACCCAGTACTTC.

The genes are TRBV28 and TRBJ2-5; D perhaps matches TRBD1 (6 bases). The CDR3 loop spans 14 amino acids. V lost 3 bases, J lost 4 bases, and 12 bases lay in between. In germline, CDR1 is MDHEN, CDR2 SYDVKM. The CDR3 coding sequence is TGTGCCAGCAGTTTCTTGGGGGCAAGAGAGACCCAGTACTTC. Its translation: CASSFLGARETQYF. The full variable domain, completed using reference TRBV28 and TRBJ2-5, is DVKVTQSSRYLVKRTGEKVFLECVQDMDHENMFWYRQDPGLGLRLIYFSYDVKMKEKGDIPEGYSVSREKKERFSLILESASTNQTSMYLCASSFLGARETQYFGPGTRLLVL.

The chain employs TRBV7-3 and TRBJ2-7; tentatively, D is TRBD1 (5 bases). Looked up from germline, CDR1 is SGHTA and CDR2 is FQGTGA. The CDR3 contains 13 residues. V lost 5 bases and J 6 bases, leaving 14 bases between the germline ends. CDR3 sequence reads: CASSQNPGREQYF. The CDR3 nucleotides are TGTGCCAGCAGCCAAAACCCAGGGCGCGAGCAGTACTTC.

This rearrangement joins TRBV7-8 to TRBJ2-7, with D tentatively TRBD1 (6 bases). The CDR3 has 15 amino acids. V lost 5 bases to trimming and J lost 3 bases, with 17 bases between them. Germline V gene lookup returns CDR1 SGHVS and CDR2 FQNEAQ. The DNA of the CDR3 is TGTGCCAGCAGCCCCCTACAGGGATCCGGCTACGAGCAGTACTTC. Translating gives CASSPLQGSGYEQYF.

The chain is built from TRBV25-1 and TRBJ2-7, with TRBD1 as a possible D gene (6 bases). The CDR3 extends over 16 amino acids. The germline gives CDR1 MGHDK, CDR2 SYGVNS. V was trimmed by 3 bases and J by 0 bases, leaving 15 bases between them. In nucleotides, the CDR3 is TGTGCCAGCAGTGATCATGGGGGCGACAGCTCCTACGAGCAGTACTTC. This translates into CASSDHGGDSSYEQYF.

This clone was detected once. The chain joins TRBV29-1 to TRBJ1-5; 7 bases are shared with TRBD1. Germline V gene lookup returns CDR1 SQVTM and CDR2 ANQGSEA. Trimming removed 4 bases from V and 2 bases from J; junction bases left unmatched: 2. The CDR3 runs 13 residues. The CDR3 loop reads CSVGQGRNQPQHF. DNA for the CDR3: TGCAGCGTTGGACAGGGACGCAATCAGCCCCAGCATTTT.

The chain carries TRBV7-3 and TRBJ2-5, with D possibly being TRBD2 (6 bases). V was trimmed by 5 bases and J by 4 bases, leaving 14 bases between them. CDR3 length: 14 amino acids. Germline CDR1 SGHTA, CDR2 FQGTGA. The CDR3 protein is CASSGPGGLETQYF. The CDR3 nucleotides are TGTGCCAGCAGCGGCCCCGGGGGTTTAGAGACCCAGTACTTC.

This clone was counted once. The genes are TRBV25-1 and TRBJ1-3, with a tentative D call TRBD1 (5 bases). Trimming pared 6 bases from V and 1 base from J, leaving 13 bases between. There are 15 residues in the CDR3. Germline V gene lookup returns CDR1 MGHDK and CDR2 SYGVNS. The CDR3 DNA reads as TGTGCCAGCAGGACTAGTGGGGGGTCTGGAAACACCATATATTTT. Residues: CASRTSGGSGNTIYF.

This sequence joins TRBV9 and TRBJ2-5; TRBD2 matches 8 bases. This CDR3 region has 15 residues. Germline CDR1 is SGDLS and CDR2 is YYNGEE. Germline trimming cut 0 bases from V and 4 bases from J; bases unmatched to any gene: 5. In DNA form, the CDR3 reads TGTGCCAGCAGCGTAGGAGCGGGGGCGGCAGAGACCCAGTACTTC. Encoded protein: CASSVGAGAAETQYF. Together with reference TRBV9 and TRBJ2-5, the CDR3 gives the full variable domain: DSGVTQTPKHLITATGQRVTLRCSPRSGDLSVYWYQQSLDQGLQFLIQYYNGEERAKGNILERFSAQQFPDLHSELNLSSLELGDSALYFCASSVGAGAAETQYFGPGTRLLVL.

In nucleotides, the CDR3 is TGTGCCAGCAGCTTACAGGGAAGCAGTGAGCAGTTCTTC. It yields the protein CASSLQGSSEQFF. The rearrangement uses TRBV7-3 and TRBJ2-1; possible D gene TRBD1, 5 bases. Germline V gives CDR1 SGHTA, CDR2 FQGTGA. V was cut by 2 bases and J by 9 bases, with 11 bases left in between. This CDR3 comprises 13 residues. Full variable domain (rest looked up from reference TRBV7-3 and TRBJ2-1): GAGVSQTPSNKVTEKGKYVELRCDPISGHTALYWYRQSLGQGPEFLIYFQGTGAADDSGLPNDRFFAVRPEGSVSTLKIQRTERGDSAVYLCASSLQGSSEQFFGPGTRLTVL.

This sequence joins TRBV21-1 and TRBJ2-3; no DNA check was done on the table's D call, TRBD1. TRBV21-1 is a listed pseudogene. CDR3 length equals 21 residues. CDR3 sequence reads: CASSNLLSSKTDRESTDTQYF. Written as DNA, the CDR3 is TGTGCCAGCAGCAACCTGTTATCAAGCAAGACAGACAGAGAGAGCACAGATACGCAGTATTTT.

This sequence joins TRBV2 and TRBJ2-1; possibly TRBD1 for D (5 bases). The CDR3 extends over 16 amino acids. Trimming removed 1 base from V and 2 bases from J, with 12 bases in between. Germline loops: CDR1 SNHLY, CDR2 FYNNEI. The CDR3 DNA is TGTGCCAGCAGTGAAGGGTTAGGGGCCCCCTACAATGAGCAGTTCTTC. Encoded protein: CASSEGLGAPYNEQFF.

The rearrangement uses TRBV27 and TRBJ2-2; 11 bases agree with TRBD2. The CDR3 loop spans 16 amino acids. Trimming removed 5 bases from V and 6 bases from J; junction bases left unmatched: 8. Germline V lookup: CDR1 MNHEY, CDR2 SMNVEV (reference sequence). CDR3 residues: CASSLRSGRGSGELFF. CDR3 in DNA: TGTGCCAGCAGTCTACGTAGCGGGAGGGGATCCGGGGAGCTGTTTTTT.

The chain employs TRBV7-2 and TRBJ2-5; tentative D call: TRBD2 (7 bases). Per germline, CDR1 SGHTA and CDR2 FQGNSA. The CDR3 runs 17 residues. Trimming took off 2 bases at V and 5 bases at J, with 21 bases between the two ends. The CDR3 DNA follows: TGTGCCAGCAGCTTAATAACGGGGGGCCCCCTCGGGGAGACCCAGTACTTC. Translated: CASSLITGGPLGETQYF.

The rearrangement joins TRBV7-2 to TRBJ1-2; TRBD1 matches 7 bases. The trim removed 3 bases at V and 1 base at J, leaving 5 bases unmatched. The germline CDR1 and CDR2 sequences are SGHTA and FQGNSA. This CDR3 region has 15 residues. CDR3 loop: CASSLGQGDNYGYTF. CDR3 DNA: TGTGCCAGCAGCTTGGGCCAGGGGGATAACTATGGCTACACCTTC.

This chain uses TRBV7-9 with TRBJ1-2; D unresolved. This CDR3 is 14 amino acids long. In germline, CDR1 is SEHNR, CDR2 FQNEAQ (reference sequence). V dropped 3 bases and J dropped 8 bases, with 16 bases sitting between them. The DNA for the CDR3 is TGTGCCAGCAGCTTCCCGGGAGAAACGGTCGGCTACACCTTC. Translated: CASSFPGETVGYTF.

This sequence joins TRBV7-3 and TRBJ1-6, with TRBD1 identical over 7 bases. The CDR3 length is 15 residues. Trimming took 0 bases from V and 4 from J; bases not matched to a gene: 0. Germline values: CDR1 SGHTA, CDR2 FQGTGA. This CDR3 is CASSLTGQYNSPLHF. Written as DNA, the CDR3 is TGTGCCAGCAGCTTAACGGGACAGTATAATTCACCCCTCCACTTT. Complete variable domain (other parts from reference TRBV7-3 and TRBJ1-6): GAGVSQTPSNKVTEKGKYVELRCDPISGHTALYWYRQSLGQGPEFLIYFQGTGAADDSGLPNDRFFAVRPEGSVSTLKIQRTERGDSAVYLCASSLTGQYNSPLHFGNGTRLTVT.

This chain links TRBV2 with TRBJ2-1; unclear D gene. The CDR3 covers 12 residues. Germline assignment: CDR1 SNHLY and CDR2 FYNNEI. The V end lost 5 bases, the J end lost 13 bases, and 15 bases lay between the germline ends. In DNA, the CDR3 is TGTGCCAGCAGTATAAGTCATTATAGTCAGTTCTTC. Translating it yields CASSISHYSQFF.

This clone was observed a handful of times. The chain carries TRBV12-5 and TRBJ1-1, with 7 nucleotides matching TRBD1. The J segment lost 4 bases and the V segment lost 1 base, leaving 0 bases of the junction unmatched. This CDR3 contains 13 residues. The germline gives CDR1 LGHNT, CDR2 FRNRAP. The CDR3 here is CASGLGQGTEAFF. The CDR3 DNA reads as TGTGCTAGTGGTTTGGGACAGGGCACTGAAGCTTTCTTT.

The J gene is TRBJ1-2, the V gene TRBV5-6, with 7 positions matching TRBD1. This CDR3 has 15 residues. Germline-derived CDR1 and CDR2 are SGHDT and YYEEEE. V was clipped by 3 bases and J by 4 bases; unmatched bases: 9. DNA for the CDR3: TGTGCCAGCAGCTCGACAGGGAAGGAAGCCTATGGCTACACCTTC. Translating it yields CASSSTGKEAYGYTF.

V gene TRBV5-4 combines with J gene TRBJ1-4; tentative D call: TRBD1 (5 bases). CDR3 length: 15 amino acids. Germline CDR1 SGHNT, CDR2 YYREEE (reference sequence). Trimming shortened V by 4 bases and J by 0 bases, and 10 bases separated the two germline ends. This chain's CDR3 is CASSGGGATNEKLFF. CDR3 coding DNA: TGTGCCAGCAGCGGGGGAGGGGCAACTAATGAAAAACTGTTTTTT.

The chain employs TRBV14 and TRBJ2-1, with TRBD2 identical over 9 bases. Unmatched junction bases numbered 20, after V lost 3 bases and J lost 5 bases. In germline, CDR1 is SGHDN, CDR2 FVKESK. The CDR3 sequence is 20 residues long. The CDR3 loop is CASSHVQGRGGRAVNNEQFF. The DNA of the CDR3 is TGTGCCAGCAGCCACGTTCAGGGACGAGGCGGGAGGGCCGTAAACAATGAGCAGTTCTTC.

This chain uses TRBV19 with TRBJ1-2; D remains unclear. The V end lost 3 bases, the J end lost 7 bases, and 12 bases lay between the germline ends. CDR1 is LNHDA, CDR2 SQIVND, per germline (reference sequence). The CDR3 contains 13 residues. CDR3 region: CASSIPRIGGYTF. CDR3 DNA: TGTGCCAGTAGTATTCCGAGGATTGGTGGCTACACCTTC.

This chain links TRBV7-9 with TRBJ1-3, with D maybe TRBD1 (5 bases). Germline-derived CDR1 and CDR2 are SEHNR and FQNEAQ (reference sequence). CDR3 length: 13 amino acids. V lost 5 bases and J lost 2, with 7 bases in between. As DNA, the CDR3 is TGTGCCAGCAGCCCGGGGGCTGGAAACACCATATATTTT. Its translation: CASSPGAGNTIYF.

The chain employs TRBV29-1 and TRBJ1-2; 8 nucleotides agree with TRBD1. With V trimmed by 0 bases and J by 8 bases, 8 bases remained unmatched. Germline-derived CDR1 and CDR2 are SQVTM and ANQGSEA. CDR3 size: 14 residues. This CDR3 reads CSVEDRQGAGGYTF. The CDR3 DNA follows: TGCAGCGTTGAAGATCGTCAGGGGGCGGGCGGCTACACCTTC.

This clone was picked up one time. The chain couples TRBV15 to TRBJ1-1; weak D call: TRBD1 (5 bases). The CDR3 spans 13 residues. Trimming left V 5 bases short and J 5 bases short, with 12 bases between. Germline CDR1 reads LNHNV; CDR2 reads YYDKDF (reference sequence). CDR3 bases: TGTGCCACCAGCGGAGGACGGGGGACTGAAGCTTTCTTT. Protein product: CATSGGRGTEAFF.

This chain uses TRBV4-1 with TRBJ1-1, with 7 bases identical to TRBD1. The CDR3 spans 16 residues. Germline V lookup: CDR1 MGHRA, CDR2 YSYEKL. V shed 0 bases, J shed 8 bases, and the junction held 12 bases outside the gene matches. CDR3 in DNA: TGCGCCAGCAGCCAAGATCCAGGGGGGCGAGTAGGGGAAGCTTTCTTT. It is translated as CASSQDPGGRVGEAFF.

The V call is TRBV6-5, the J call TRBJ2-3, with TRBD2 identical over 8 bases. CDR3 length: 14 residues. Germline assignment: CDR1 MNHEY and CDR2 SVGAGI. The V segment lost 8 bases and the J segment 6 bases; nucleotides outside the gene matches: 10. The CDR3 DNA follows: TGTGCCAGCGCACGGGGCGGGGGGTTCGATACGCAGTATTTT. Amino acids: CASARGGGFDTQYF.